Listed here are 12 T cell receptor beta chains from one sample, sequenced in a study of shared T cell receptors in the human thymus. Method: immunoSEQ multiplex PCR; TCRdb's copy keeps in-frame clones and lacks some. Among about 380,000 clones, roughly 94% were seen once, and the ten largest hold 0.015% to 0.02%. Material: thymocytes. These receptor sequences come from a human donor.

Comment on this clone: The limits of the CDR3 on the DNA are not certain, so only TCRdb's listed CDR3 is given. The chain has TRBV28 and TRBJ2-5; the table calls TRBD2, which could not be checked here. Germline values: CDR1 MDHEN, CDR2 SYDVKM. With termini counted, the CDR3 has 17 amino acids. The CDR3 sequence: CASSFGEGRAFVETQYF.

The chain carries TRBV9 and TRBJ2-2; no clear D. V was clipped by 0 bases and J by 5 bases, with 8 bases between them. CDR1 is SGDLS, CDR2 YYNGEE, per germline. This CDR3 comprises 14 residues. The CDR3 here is CASSVVSGTGELFF. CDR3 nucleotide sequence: TGTGCCAGCAGCGTAGTGTCAGGAACCGGGGAGCTGTTTTTT.

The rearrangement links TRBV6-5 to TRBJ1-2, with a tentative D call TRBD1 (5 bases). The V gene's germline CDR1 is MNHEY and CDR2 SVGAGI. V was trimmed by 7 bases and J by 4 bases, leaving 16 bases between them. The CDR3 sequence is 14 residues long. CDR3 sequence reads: CASMVVAGIYGYTF. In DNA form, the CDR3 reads TGTGCCAGCATGGTGGTGGCAGGGATCTATGGCTACACCTTC.

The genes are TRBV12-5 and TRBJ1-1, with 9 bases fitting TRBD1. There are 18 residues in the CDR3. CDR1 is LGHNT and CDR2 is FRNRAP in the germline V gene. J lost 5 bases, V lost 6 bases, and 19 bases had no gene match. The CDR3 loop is CASGHSPGTGYMGTEAFF. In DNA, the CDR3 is TGTGCTAGTGGCCATAGCCCCGGGACAGGGTATATGGGGACTGAAGCTTTCTTT.

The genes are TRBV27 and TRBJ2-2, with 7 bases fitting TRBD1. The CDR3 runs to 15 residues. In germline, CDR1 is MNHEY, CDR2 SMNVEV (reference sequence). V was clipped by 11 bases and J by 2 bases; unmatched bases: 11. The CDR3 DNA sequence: TGTGCCGCGAACCCCGGGACAGTCAACACCGGGGAGCTGTTTTTT. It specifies CAANPGTVNTGELFF.

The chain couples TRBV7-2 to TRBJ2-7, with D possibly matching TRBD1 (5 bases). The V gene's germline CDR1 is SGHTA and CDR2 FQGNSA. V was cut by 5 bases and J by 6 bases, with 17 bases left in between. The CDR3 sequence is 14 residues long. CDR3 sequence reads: CASSPPILGAEQYF. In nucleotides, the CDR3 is TGTGCCAGCAGCCCTCCTATTTTAGGGGCCGAGCAGTACTTC. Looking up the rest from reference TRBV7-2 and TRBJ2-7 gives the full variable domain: GAGVSQSPSNKVTEKGKDVELRCDPISGHTALYWYRQSLGQGLEFLIYFQGNSAPDKSGLPSDRFSAERTGGSVSTLTIQRTQQEDSAVYLCASSPPILGAEQYFGPGTRLTVT.

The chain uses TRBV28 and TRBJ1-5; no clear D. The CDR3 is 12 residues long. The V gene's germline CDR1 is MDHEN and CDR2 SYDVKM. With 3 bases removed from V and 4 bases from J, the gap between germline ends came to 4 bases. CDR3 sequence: CASSFRNQPQHF. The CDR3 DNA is TGTGCCAGCAGTTTCAGGAATCAGCCCCAGCATTTT.

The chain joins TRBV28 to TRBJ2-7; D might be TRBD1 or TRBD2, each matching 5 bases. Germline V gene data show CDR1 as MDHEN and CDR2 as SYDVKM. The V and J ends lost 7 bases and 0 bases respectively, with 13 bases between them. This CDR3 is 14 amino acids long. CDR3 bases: TGTGCCAGCATCCGGGACGGTACCTCCTACGAGCAGTACTTC. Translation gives CASIRDGTSYEQYF.

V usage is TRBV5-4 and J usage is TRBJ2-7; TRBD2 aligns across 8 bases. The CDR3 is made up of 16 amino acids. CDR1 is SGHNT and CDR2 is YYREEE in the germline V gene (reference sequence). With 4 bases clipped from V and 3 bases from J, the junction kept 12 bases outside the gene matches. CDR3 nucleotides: TGTGCCAGCAGCGTAGCAGGGCCGAGCGGGGGCTACGAGCAGTACTTC. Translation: CASSVAGPSGGYEQYF.

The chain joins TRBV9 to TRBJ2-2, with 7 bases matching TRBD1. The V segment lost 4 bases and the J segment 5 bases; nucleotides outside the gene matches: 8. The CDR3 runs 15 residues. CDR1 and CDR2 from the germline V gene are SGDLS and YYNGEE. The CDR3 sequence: CASSRQGNGTGELFF. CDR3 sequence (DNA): TGTGCCAGCAGCAGACAGGGTAATGGGACCGGGGAGCTGTTTTTT. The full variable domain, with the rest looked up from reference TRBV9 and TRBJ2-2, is DSGVTQTPKHLITATGQRVTLRCSPRSGDLSVYWYQQSLDQGLQFLIQYYNGEERAKGNILERFSAQQFPDLHSELNLSSLELGDSALYFCASSRQGNGTGELFFGEGSRLTVL.

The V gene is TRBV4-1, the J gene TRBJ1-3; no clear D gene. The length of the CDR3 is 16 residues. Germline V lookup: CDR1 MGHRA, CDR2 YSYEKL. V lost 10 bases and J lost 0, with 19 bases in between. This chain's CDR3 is CATSNTGKSSGNTIYF. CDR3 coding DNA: TGCGCCACCTCGAACACGGGGAAGAGCTCTGGAAACACCATATATTTT.

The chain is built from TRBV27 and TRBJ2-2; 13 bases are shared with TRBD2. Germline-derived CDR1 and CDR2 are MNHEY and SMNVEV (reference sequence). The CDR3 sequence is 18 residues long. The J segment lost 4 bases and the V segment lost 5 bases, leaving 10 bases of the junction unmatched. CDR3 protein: CASSPSPGLAGATGELFF. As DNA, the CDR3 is TGTGCCAGCAGTCCCAGCCCCGGACTAGCGGGAGCCACCGGGGAGCTGTTTTTT.